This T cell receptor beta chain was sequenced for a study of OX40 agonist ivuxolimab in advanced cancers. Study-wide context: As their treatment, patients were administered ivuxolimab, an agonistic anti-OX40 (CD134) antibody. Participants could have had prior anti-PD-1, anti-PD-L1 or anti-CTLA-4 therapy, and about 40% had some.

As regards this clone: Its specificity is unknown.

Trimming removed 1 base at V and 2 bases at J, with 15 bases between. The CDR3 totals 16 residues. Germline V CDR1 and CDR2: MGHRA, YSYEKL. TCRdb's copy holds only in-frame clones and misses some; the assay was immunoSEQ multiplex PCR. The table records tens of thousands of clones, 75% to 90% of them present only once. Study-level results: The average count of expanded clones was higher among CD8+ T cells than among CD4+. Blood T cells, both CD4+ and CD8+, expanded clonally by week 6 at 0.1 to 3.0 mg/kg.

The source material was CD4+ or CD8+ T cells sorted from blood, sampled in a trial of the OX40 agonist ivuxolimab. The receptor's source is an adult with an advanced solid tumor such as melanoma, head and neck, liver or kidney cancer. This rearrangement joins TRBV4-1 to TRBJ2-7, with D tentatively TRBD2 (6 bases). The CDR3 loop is CASSQGDTGVPYEQYF. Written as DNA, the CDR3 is TGCGCCAGCAGCCAAGGCGATACGGGGGTCCCCTACGAGCAGTACTTC.